This TCR beta chain was retrieved from a study of T cell changes during pregnancy in multiple sclerosis. Some clones are missing from TCRdb's copy, which holds only in-frame ones; the method was immunoSEQ multiplex PCR. Here the sample spans approximately 40,000 clones, 88% being singletons. Trimming cost V 1 base and J 2 bases; bases outside gene matches: 1. This CDR3 region has 16 residues. Germline V gene sequence: CDR1 SEHNR, CDR2 FQNEAQ (reference sequence). This sequence joins TRBV7-9 and TRBJ2-3, with 12 positions matching TRBD1. The TCR sequence derives from a female donor with multiple sclerosis, enrolled in a pregnancy study. The sample in question was CD4+ T cells from peripheral blood mononuclear cells, obtained in the second trimester of pregnancy. The CDR3 sequence: CASSLVGQGATDTQYF. CDR3 DNA: TGTGCCAGCAGCTTAGTGGGACAGGGGGCCACAGATACGCAGTATTTT.